The 10 T cell receptor beta chains given below trace back to one sample, sequenced in a study of post-analysis software for immune sequencing data. Researchers reported that TCR beta cDNA libraries carried unique molecular identifiers. TCRdb processed the PCR reads anew with MiXCR; each CDR3 protein has one entry. In the table there are 750,000 to 950,000 distinct CDR3 sequences, around 53% of which are singletons. Overall study results and limits: Five TRBV segments occurring more often in patients than controls included TRBV5-6, TRBV5-1 and TRBV20-1.

Their recognized antigens are unknown. The sequenced material came from blood. Receptors originate from a girl aged 10-17 years with multiple sclerosis.

The chain links TRBV20-1 to TRBJ2-7; D tentatively fits TRBD1 or TRBD2 (5 bases each). CDR1 DFQATT and CDR2 SNEGSKA come from the germline V gene (reference sequence). The V end was cut by 3 bases, the J end by 5 bases, with 17 bases between. The CDR3 loop spans 14 amino acids. The CDR3 protein is CSARIPGPGNEQYF. In nucleotides, the CDR3 is TGCAGTGCTAGGATCCCGGGACCCGGTAACGAGCAGTACTTC.

The chain recombines TRBV2 with TRBJ1-1; D not certain. V shed 6 bases and J shed 8 bases, with 16 bases lying between them. Per germline, CDR1 SNHLY and CDR2 FYNNEI. The CDR3 spans 13 residues. DNA of the CDR3: TGTGCCAGCAGCTCCTCAGGTTTCGAGGAAGCTTTCTTT. The encoded protein is CASSSSGFEEAFF.

This clonotype has more than one count but fewer than ten. The chain employs TRBV20-1 and TRBJ2-7; 10 nucleotides agree with TRBD2. The CDR3 runs 13 residues. V was pared by 4 bases and J by 4 bases, with 4 bases of the junction left unmatched. Germline values: CDR1 DFQATT, CDR2 SNEGSKA (reference sequence). The CDR3: CSAKGLAKYEQYF. In DNA, the CDR3 is TGCAGTGCTAAGGGACTAGCGAAGTACGAGCAGTACTTC.

This clonotype was seen a handful of times. V gene TRBV10-3 combines with J gene TRBJ2-1; 8 bases agree with TRBD1. The V and J ends lost 4 bases and 3 bases, in that order; junction bases with no gene match: 5. The CDR3 totals 15 residues. Germline V gene data show CDR1 as ENHRY and CDR2 as SYGVKD. The CDR3 DNA reads as TGTGCCATCAGTGGAGGACAGGGTGGCTACAATGAGCAGTTCTTC. It specifies CAISGGQGGYNEQFF.

This clonotype has just a few counts. This sequence joins TRBV24-1 and TRBJ2-3; D is unclear. CDR1 is KGHDR, CDR2 SFDVKD, per germline. The CDR3 covers 13 residues. Trimming left V 7 bases short and J 0 bases short, with 7 bases between. CDR3 region: CATSEGSTDTQYF. CDR3 nucleotides: TGTGCCACCAGCGAAGGTAGCACAGATACGCAGTATTTT.

CDR3 protein: CASSFGAGEQFF. In nucleotides, the CDR3 is TGTGCCAGCAGTTTCGGGGCAGGCGAGCAGTTCTTC. This chain joins TRBV28 and TRBJ2-1; D may be TRBD1 or TRBD2 (5 bases each). Trimming shortened V by 3 bases and J by 10 bases, and 10 bases separated the two germline ends. The CDR3 is made up of 12 amino acids. CDR1 is MDHEN and CDR2 is SYDVKM in the germline V gene.

The chain uses TRBV6-5 and TRBJ2-7; 8 bases are a match to TRBD1. Per the germline V gene, CDR1 is MNHEY and CDR2 is SVGAGI. CDR3 size: 13 residues. The V segment lost 7 bases and the J segment 7 bases; nucleotides outside the gene matches: 9. CDR3 DNA sequence: TGTGCCAGCAAGGGGACAGGAGGTAGTGAGCAGTACTTC. Its protein is CASKGTGGSEQYF.

The rearrangement uses TRBV7-3 and TRBJ2-1; 12 bases fit TRBD2. The CDR3 consists of 18 residues. Trimming took 4 bases from V and 8 from J; bases not matched to a gene: 15. The germline gives CDR1 SGHTA, CDR2 FQGTGA. This chain's CDR3 is CASSWTSGVRWGSDEQFF. CDR3 nucleotide sequence: TGTGCCAGCAGCTGGACTAGCGGGGTCCGCTGGGGTTCGGATGAGCAGTTCTTC.

The J gene is TRBJ1-3, the V gene TRBV12-3 or TRBV12-4; D perhaps matches TRBD1 (6 bases). V shed 4 bases and J shed 0 bases, with 16 bases lying between them. The CDR3 contains 17 residues. The CDR3 sequence is CASSWGPQEYSGNTIYF. CDR3 sequence (DNA): TGTGCCAGCAGTTGGGGGCCACAGGAATACTCTGGAAACACCATATATTTT.

As regards this clonotype: A read error may account for a junction end that differs from germline. CDR3 DNA sequence: TGCGCCGCCGGAGAAGGGTTGCTAGCGGGTGACTACGAGCAGTACTTC. Protein: CAAGEGLLAGDYEQYF. The gene calls are TRBV10-3 and TRBJ2-7, with 8 bases aligning to TRBD2. Germline CDR1 ENHRY, CDR2 SYGVKD. The CDR3 runs to 16 residues.